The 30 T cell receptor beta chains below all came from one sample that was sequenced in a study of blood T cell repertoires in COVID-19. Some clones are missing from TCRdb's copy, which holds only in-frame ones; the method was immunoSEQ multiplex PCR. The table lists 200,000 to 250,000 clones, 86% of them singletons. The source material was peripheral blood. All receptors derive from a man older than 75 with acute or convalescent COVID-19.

For the CDR3, the DNA is TGTGCTAGTGGTCCGGGACAGGGGGATAATGAGCAGTTCTTC. The encoded protein is CASGPGQGDNEQFF. The rearrangement links TRBV12-5 to TRBJ2-1; 11 nucleotides match TRBD1. V was clipped by 5 bases and J by 7 bases; unmatched bases: 4. Germline loops: CDR1 LGHNT, CDR2 FRNRAP. This CDR3 contains 14 residues. The whole variable domain, remainder taken from reference TRBV12-5 and TRBJ2-1, is DARVTQTPRHKVTEMGQEVTMRCQPILGHNTVFWYRQTMMQGLELLAYFRNRAPLDDSGMPKDRFSAEMPDATLATLKIQPSEPRDSAVYFCASGPGQGDNEQFFGPGTRLTVL.

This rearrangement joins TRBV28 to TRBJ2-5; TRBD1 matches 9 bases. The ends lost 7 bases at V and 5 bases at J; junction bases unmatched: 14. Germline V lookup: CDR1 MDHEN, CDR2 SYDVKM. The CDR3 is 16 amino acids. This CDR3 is CASTFLPGQGMETQYF. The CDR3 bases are TGTGCCAGCACCTTTTTACCGGGACAGGGAATGGAGACCCAGTACTTC.

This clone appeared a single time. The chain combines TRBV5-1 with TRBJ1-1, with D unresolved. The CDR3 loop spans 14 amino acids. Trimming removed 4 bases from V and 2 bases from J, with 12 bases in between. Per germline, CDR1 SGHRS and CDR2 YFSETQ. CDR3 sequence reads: CASSPGRTNTEAFF. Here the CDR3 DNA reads TGCGCCAGCAGCCCCGGACGGACTAACACTGAAGCTTTCTTT.

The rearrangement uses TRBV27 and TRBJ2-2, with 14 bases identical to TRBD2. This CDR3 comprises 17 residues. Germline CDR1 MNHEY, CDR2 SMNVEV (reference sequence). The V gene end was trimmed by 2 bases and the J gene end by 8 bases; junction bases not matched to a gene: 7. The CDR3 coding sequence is TGTGCCAGCAGTTTAAGGGGACTAGCGGGAGTGAGGGGGGAGCTGTTTTTT. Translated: CASSLRGLAGVRGELFF.

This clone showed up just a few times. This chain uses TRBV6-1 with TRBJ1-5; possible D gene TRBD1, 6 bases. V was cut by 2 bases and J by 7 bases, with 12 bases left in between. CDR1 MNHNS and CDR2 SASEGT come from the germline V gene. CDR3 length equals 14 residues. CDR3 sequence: CASSENPRGQPQHF. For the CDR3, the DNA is TGTGCCAGCAGTGAAAACCCTAGGGGGCAGCCCCAGCATTTT.

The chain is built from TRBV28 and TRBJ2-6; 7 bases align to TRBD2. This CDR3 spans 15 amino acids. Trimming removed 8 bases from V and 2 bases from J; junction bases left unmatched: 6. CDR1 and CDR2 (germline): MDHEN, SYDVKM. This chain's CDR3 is CASGLEGAGANVLTF. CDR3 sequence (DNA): TGTGCCAGCGGACTAGAGGGTGCTGGGGCCAACGTCCTGACTTTC. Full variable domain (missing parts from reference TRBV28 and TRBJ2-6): DVKVTQSSRYLVKRTGEKVFLECVQDMDHENMFWYRQDPGLGLRLIYFSYDVKMKEKGDIPEGYSVSREKKERFSLILESASTNQTSMYLCASGLEGAGANVLTFGAGSRLTVL.

CDR3 coding DNA: TGTGCCAGCAGCACCGGGACAGGGAGAAATCAGCCCCAGCATTTT. This codes for CASSTGTGRNQPQHF. The chain uses TRBV7-2 and TRBJ1-5; 9 bases map to TRBD1. Germline trimming cut 5 bases from V and 4 bases from J; bases unmatched to any gene: 6. The length of the CDR3 is 15 residues. The V gene's germline CDR1 is SGHTA and CDR2 FQGNSA.

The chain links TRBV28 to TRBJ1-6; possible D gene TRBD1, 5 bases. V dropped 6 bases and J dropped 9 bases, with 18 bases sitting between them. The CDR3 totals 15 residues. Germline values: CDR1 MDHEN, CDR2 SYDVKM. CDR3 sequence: CASSSGGGAISPLHF. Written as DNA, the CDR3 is TGTGCCAGCAGCTCCGGCGGAGGGGCGATTTCACCCCTCCACTTT.

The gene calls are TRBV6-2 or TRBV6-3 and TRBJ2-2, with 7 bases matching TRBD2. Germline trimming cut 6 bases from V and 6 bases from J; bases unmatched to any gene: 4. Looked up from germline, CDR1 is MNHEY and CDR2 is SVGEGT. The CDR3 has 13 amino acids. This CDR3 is CASSDGLAGELFF. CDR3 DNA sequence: TGTGCCAGCAGCGACGGACTAGCCGGGGAGCTGTTTTTT.

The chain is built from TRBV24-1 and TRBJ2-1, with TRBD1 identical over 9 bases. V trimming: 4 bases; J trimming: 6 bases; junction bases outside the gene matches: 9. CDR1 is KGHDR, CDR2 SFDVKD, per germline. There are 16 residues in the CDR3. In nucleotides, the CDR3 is TGTGCCACCAGTGACATCCGGGACAGGGCAGGCAATGAGCAGTTCTTC. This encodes CATSDIRDRAGNEQFF.

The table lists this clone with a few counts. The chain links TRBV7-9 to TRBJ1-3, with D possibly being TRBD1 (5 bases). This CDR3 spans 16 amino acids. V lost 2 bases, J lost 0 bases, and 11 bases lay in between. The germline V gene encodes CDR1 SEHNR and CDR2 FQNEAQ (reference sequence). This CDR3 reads CASSLNRFYSGNTIYF. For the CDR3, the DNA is TGTGCCAGCAGCTTAAACAGGTTCTACTCTGGAAACACCATATATTTT.

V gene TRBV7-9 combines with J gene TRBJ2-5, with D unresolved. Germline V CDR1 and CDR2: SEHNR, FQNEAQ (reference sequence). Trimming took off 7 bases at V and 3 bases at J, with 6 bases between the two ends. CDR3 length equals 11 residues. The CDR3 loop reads CASTLEETQYF. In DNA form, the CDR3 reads TGTGCCAGCACCCTAGAAGAGACCCAGTACTTC.

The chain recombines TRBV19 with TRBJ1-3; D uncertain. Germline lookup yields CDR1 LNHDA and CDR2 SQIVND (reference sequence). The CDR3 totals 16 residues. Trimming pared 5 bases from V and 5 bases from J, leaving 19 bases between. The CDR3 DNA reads TGTGCCAGTAGTTACGGGATCAACGCTATTCGAAACACCATATATTTT. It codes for CASSYGINAIRNTIYF.

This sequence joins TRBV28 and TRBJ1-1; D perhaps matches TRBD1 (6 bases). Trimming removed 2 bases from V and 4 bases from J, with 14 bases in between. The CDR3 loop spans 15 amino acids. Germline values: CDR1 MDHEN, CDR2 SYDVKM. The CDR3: CASSLLTGSSTEAFF. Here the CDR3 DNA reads TGTGCCAGCAGTTTACTCACAGGGAGCTCCACTGAAGCTTTCTTT.

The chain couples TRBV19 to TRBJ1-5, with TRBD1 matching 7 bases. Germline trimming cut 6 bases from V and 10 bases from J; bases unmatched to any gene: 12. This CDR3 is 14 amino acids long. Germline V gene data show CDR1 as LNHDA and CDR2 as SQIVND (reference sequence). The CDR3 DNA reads TGTGCCAGTAGCTTAGGCACAGGGGTGGGACCCCAGCATTTT. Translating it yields CASSLGTGVGPQHF.

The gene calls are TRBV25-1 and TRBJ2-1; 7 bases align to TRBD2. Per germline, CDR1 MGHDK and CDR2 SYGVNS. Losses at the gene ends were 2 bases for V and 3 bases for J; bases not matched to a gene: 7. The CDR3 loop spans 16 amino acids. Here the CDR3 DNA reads TGTGCCAGCAGTGAAAGCAGCGGGACGAACTACAATGAGCAGTTCTTC. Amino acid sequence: CASSESSGTNYNEQFF.

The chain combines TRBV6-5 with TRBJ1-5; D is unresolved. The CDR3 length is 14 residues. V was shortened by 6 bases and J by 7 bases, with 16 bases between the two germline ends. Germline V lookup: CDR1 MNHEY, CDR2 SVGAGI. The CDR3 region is CASSLGPQTQPQHF. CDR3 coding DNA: TGTGCCAGCAGCCTTGGGCCCCAAACCCAGCCCCAGCATTTT.

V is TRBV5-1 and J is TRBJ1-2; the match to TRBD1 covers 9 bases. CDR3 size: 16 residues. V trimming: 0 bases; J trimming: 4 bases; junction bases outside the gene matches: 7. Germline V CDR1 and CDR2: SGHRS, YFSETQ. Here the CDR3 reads CASSLASGTGSYGYTF. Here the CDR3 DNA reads TGCGCCAGCAGCTTGGCCTCGGGGACAGGGAGCTATGGCTACACCTTC. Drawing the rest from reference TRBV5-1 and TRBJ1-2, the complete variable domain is KAGVTQTPRYLIKTRGQQVTLSCSPISGHRSVSWYQQTPGQGLQFLFEYFSETQRNKGNFPGRFSGRQFSNSRSEMNVSTLELGDSALYLCASSLASGTGSYGYTFGSGTRLTVV.

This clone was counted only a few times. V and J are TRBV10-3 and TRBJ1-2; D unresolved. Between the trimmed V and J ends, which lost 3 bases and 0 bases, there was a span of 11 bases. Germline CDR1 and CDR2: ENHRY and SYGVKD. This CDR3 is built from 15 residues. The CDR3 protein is CAISDAGGTNYGYTF. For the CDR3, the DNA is TGTGCCATCAGTGACGCAGGCGGGACTAACTATGGCTACACCTTC.

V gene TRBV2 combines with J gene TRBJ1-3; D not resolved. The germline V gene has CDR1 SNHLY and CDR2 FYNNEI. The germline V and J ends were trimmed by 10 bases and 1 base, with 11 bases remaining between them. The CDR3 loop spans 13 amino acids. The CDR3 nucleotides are TGTGCCATCCCCCAGGAATCTGGAAACACCATATATTTT. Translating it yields CAIPQESGNTIYF.

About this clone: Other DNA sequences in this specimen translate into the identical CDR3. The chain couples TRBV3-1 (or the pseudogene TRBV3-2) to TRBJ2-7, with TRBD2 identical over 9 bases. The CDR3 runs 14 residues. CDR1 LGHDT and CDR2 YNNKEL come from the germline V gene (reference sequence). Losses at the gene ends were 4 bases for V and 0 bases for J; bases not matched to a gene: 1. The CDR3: CASSPSGTSYEQYF. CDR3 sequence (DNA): TGTGCCAGCAGCCCTAGCGGGACCTCCTACGAGCAGTACTTC.

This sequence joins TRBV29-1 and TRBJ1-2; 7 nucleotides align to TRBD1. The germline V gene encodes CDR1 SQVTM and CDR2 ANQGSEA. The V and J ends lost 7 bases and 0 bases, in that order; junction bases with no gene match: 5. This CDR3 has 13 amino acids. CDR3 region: CSAWTGSNYGYTF. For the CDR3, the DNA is TGCAGCGCGTGGACAGGATCTAACTATGGCTACACCTTC.

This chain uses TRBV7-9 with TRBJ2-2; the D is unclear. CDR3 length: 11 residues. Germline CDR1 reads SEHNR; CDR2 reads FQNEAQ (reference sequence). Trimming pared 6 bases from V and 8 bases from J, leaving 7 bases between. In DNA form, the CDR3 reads TGTGCCAGCAGGCAAACTGGGGAGCTGTTTTTT. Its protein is CASRQTGELFF.

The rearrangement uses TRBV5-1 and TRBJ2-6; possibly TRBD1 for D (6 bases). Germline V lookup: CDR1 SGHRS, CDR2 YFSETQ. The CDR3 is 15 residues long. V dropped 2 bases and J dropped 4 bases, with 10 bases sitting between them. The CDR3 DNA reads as TGCGCCAGCAGCTTACAGGGAGCCGGGGCCAACGTCCTGACTTTC. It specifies CASSLQGAGANVLTF.

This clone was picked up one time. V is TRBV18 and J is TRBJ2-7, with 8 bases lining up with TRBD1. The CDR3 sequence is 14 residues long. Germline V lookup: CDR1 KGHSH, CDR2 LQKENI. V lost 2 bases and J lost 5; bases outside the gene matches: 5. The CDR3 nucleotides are TGTGCCAGCTCACCAAGACAGGGGACGGACGAGCAGTACTTC. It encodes CASSPRQGTDEQYF.

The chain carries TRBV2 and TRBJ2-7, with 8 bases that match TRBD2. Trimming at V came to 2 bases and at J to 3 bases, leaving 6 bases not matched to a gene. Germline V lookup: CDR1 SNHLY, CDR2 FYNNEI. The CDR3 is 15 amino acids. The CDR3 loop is CASSESPGGDYEQYF. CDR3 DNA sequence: TGTGCCAGCAGTGAAAGCCCGGGAGGGGACTACGAGCAGTACTTC.

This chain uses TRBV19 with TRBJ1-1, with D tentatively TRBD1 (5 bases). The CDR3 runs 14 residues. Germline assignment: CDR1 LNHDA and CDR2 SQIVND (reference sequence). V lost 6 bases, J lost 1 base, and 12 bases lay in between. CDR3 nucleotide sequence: TGTGCCAGTAGCAGGGACTTGCCGAACACTGAAGCTTTCTTT. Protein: CASSRDLPNTEAFF. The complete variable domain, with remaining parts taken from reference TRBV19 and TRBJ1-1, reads DGGITQSPKYLFRKEGQNVTLSCEQNLNHDAMYWYRQDPGQGLRLIYYSQIVNDFQKGDIAEGYSVSREKKESFPLTVTSAQKNPTAFYLCASSRDLPNTEAFFGQGTRLTVV.

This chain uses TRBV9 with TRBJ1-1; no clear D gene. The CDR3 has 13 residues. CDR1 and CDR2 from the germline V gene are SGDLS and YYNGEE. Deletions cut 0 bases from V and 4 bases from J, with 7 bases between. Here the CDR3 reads CASSVVESTEAFF. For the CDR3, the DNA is TGTGCCAGCAGCGTAGTAGAATCCACTGAAGCTTTCTTT.

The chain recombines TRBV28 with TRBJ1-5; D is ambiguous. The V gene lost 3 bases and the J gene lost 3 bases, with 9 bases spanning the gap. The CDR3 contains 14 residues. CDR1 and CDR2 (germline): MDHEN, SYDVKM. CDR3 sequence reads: CASSFSSSNQPQHF. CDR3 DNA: TGTGCCAGCAGTTTTAGCAGCTCCAATCAGCCCCAGCATTTT.

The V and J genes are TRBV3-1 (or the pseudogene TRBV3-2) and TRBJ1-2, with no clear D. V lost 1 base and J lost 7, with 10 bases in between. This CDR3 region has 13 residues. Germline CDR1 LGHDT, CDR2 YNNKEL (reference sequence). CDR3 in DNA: TGTGCCAGCAGCCAAGTGTCCTTAGTTGGCTACACCTTC. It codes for CASSQVSLVGYTF.